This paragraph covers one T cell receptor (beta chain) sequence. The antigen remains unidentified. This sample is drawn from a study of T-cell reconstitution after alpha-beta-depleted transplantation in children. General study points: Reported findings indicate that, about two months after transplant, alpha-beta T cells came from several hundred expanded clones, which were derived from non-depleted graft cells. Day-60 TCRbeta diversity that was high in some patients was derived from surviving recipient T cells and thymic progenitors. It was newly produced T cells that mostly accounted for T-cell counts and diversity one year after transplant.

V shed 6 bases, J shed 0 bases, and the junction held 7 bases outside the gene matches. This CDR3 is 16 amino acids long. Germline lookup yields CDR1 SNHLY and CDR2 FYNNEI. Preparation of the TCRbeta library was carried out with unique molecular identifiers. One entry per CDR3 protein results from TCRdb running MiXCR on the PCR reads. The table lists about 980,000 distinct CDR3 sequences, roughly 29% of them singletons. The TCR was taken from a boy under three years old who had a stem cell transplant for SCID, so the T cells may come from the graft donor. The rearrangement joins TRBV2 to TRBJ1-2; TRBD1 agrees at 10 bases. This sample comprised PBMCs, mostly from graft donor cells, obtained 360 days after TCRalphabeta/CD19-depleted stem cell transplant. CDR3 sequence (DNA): TGTGCCAGCAGAGGACAGGGGGTCGAAGCTAACTATGGCTACACCTTC. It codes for CASRGQGVEANYGYTF.